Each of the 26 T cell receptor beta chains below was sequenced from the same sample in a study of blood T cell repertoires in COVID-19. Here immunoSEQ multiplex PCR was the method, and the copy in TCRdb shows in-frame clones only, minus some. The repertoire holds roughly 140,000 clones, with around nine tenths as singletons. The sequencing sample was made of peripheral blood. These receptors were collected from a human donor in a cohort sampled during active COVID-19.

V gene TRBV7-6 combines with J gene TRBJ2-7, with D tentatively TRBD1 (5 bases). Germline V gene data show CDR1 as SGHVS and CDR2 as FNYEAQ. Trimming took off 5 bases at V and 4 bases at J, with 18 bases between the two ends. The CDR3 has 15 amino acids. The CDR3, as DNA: TGTGCCAGCAGCCTAGTGACAGTGGTTGGGTACGAGCAGTACTTC. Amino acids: CASSLVTVVGYEQYF.

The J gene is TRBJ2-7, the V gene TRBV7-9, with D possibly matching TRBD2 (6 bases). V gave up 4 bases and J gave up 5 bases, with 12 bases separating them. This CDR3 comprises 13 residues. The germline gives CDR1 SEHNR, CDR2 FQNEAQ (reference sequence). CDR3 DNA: TGTGCCAGCAGCTCCGGGGGTTGGGACGAGCAGTACTTC. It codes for CASSSGGWDEQYF.

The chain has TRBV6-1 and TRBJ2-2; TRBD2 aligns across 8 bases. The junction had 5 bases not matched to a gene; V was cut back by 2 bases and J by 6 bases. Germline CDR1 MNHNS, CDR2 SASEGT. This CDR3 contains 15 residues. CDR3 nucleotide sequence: TGTGCCAGCAGTGAACTCGCGGGAGGACCCGGGGAGCTGTTTTTT. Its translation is CASSELAGGPGELFF.

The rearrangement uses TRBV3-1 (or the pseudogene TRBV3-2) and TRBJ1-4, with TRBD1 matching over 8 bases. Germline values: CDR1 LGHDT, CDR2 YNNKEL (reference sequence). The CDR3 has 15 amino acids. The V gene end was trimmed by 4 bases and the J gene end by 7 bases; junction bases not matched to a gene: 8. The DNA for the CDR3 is TGTGCCAGCAGCCTATGGGACAGGCGGGGTGAAAAACTGTTTTTT. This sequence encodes CASSLWDRRGEKLFF.

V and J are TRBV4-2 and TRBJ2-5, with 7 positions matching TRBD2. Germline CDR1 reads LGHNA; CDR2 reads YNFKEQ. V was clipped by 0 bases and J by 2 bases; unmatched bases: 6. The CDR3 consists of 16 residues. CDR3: CASSQDLGDYQETQYF. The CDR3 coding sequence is TGTGCCAGCAGCCAAGATCTCGGGGACTATCAAGAGACCCAGTACTTC.

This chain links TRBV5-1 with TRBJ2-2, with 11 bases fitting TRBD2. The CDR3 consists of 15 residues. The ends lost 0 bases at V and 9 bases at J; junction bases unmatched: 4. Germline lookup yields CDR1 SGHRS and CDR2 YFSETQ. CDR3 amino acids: CASSLGTSGSRELFF. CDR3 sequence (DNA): TGCGCCAGCAGCTTGGGTACTAGCGGGAGCAGGGAGCTGTTTTTT.

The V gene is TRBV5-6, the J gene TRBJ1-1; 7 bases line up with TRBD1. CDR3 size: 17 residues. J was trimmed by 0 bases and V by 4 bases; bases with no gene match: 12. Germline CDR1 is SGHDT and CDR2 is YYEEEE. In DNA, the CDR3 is TGTGCCAGCAGCCCGTTCAGGGGGGTTTTGGTGAACACTGAAGCTTTCTTT. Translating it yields CASSPFRGVLVNTEAFF.

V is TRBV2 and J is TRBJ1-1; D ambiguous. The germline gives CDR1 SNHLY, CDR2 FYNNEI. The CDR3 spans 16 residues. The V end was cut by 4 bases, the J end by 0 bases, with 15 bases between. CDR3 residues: CASSVSGVAVNTEAFF. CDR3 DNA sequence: TGTGCCAGCAGTGTTTCCGGGGTGGCCGTGAACACTGAAGCTTTCTTT.

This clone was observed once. Here the CDR3 reads CASSLVGGTSGTYNEQFF. In DNA form, the CDR3 reads TGCGCCAGCAGCTTGGTTGGGGGAACTAGCGGGACTTACAATGAGCAGTTCTTC. The V and J genes are TRBV5-1 and TRBJ2-1; 10 nucleotides line up with TRBD2. After removal of 0 bases from V and 4 bases from J, the junction contained 10 bases not matched to a gene. CDR1 and CDR2 (germline): SGHRS, YFSETQ. CDR3 size: 18 residues.

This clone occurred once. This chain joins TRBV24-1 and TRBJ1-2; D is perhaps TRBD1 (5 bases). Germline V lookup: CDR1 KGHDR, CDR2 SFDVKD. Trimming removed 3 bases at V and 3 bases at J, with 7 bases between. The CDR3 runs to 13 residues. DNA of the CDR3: TGTGCCACCAGTGATACAGGACACTATGGCTACACCTTC. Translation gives CATSDTGHYGYTF.

CDR3 DNA sequence: TGTGCCAGCAGAGAACGCGGGAGGGCCTCCTCTTACACCGGGGAGCTGTTTTTT. Its translation is CASRERGRASSYTGELFF. The rearrangement links TRBV28 to TRBJ2-2, with 9 bases that match TRBD2. The junction had 14 bases not matched to a gene; V was cut back by 6 bases and J by 3 bases. This CDR3 is 18 amino acids long. Looked up from germline, CDR1 is MDHEN and CDR2 is SYDVKM. Together with reference TRBV28 and TRBJ2-2, the CDR3 gives the full variable domain: DVKVTQSSRYLVKRTGEKVFLECVQDMDHENMFWYRQDPGLGLRLIYFSYDVKMKEKGDIPEGYSVSREKKERFSLILESASTNQTSMYLCASRERGRASSYTGELFFGEGSRLTVL.

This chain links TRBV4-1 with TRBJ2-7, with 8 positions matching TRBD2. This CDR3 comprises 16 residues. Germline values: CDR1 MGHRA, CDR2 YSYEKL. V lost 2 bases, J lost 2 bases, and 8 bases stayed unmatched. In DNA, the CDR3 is TGCGCCAGCAGCCAATATGGACTAGCCCCGCCCTACGAGCAGTACTTC. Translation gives CASSQYGLAPPYEQYF.

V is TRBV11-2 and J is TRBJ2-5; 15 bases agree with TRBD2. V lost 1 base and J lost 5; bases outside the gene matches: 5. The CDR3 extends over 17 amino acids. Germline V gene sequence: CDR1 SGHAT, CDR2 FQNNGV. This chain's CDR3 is CASSLGTSGRGRETQYF. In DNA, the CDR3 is TGTGCCAGCAGCTTAGGGACTAGCGGGAGGGGTAGGGAGACCCAGTACTTC.

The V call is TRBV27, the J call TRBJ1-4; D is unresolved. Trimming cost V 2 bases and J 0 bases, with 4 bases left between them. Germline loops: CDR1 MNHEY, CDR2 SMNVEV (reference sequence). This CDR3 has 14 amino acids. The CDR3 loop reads CASSLPTTNEKLFF. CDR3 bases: TGTGCCAGCAGTTTACCCACAACTAATGAAAAACTGTTTTTT.

CDR3 amino acids: CASSLQQENTEAFF. The CDR3 nucleotides read TGTGCCAGCAGCTTACAACAGGAAAACACTGAAGCTTTCTTT. The chain has TRBV7-3 and TRBJ1-1; perhaps TRBD1 as D (5 bases). This CDR3 contains 14 residues. Germline V lookup: CDR1 SGHTA, CDR2 FQGTGA. V gave up 2 bases and J gave up 2 bases, with 9 bases separating them.

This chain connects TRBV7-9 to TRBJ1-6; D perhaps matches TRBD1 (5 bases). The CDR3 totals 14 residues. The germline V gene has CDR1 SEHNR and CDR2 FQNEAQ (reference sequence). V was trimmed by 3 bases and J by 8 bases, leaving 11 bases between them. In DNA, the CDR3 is TGTGCCAGCAGCTTTGGGACTGCGGATTCACCCCTCCACTTT. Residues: CASSFGTADSPLHF.

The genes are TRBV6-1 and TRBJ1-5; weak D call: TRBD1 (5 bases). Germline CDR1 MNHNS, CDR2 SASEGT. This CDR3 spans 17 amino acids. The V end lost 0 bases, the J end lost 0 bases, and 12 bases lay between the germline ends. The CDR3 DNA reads TGTGCCAGCAGTGAAGCGGGGAGGGGATATAGCAATCAGCCCCAGCATTTT. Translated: CASSEAGRGYSNQPQHF.

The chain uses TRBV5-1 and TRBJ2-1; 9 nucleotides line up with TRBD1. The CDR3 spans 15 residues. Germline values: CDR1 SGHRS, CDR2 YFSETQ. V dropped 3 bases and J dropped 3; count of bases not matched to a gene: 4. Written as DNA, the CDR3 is TGCGCCAGCAGCTCACAGGGGGCGGACTACAATGAGCAGTTCTTC. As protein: CASSSQGADYNEQFF.

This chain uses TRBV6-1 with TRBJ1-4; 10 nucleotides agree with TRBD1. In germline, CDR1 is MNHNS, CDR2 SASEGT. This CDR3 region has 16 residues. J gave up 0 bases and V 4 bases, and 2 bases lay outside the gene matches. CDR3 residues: CASSAGTGATNEKLFF. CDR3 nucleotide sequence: TGTGCCAGCAGTGCTGGGACAGGGGCAACTAATGAAAAACTGTTTTTT.

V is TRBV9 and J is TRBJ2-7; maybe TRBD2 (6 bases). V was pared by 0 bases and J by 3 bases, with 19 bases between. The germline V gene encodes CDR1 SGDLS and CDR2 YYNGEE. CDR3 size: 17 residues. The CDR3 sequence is CASSVVPGGENGYEQYF. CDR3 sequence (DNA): TGTGCCAGCAGCGTAGTTCCCGGCGGGGAGAATGGCTACGAGCAGTACTTC.

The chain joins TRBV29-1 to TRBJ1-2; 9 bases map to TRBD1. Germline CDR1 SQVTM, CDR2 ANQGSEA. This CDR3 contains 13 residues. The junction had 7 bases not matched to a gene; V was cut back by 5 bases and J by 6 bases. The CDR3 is CSVSPGTGNGYTF. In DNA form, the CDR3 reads TGCAGCGTTTCACCTGGGACAGGGAATGGCTACACCTTC.

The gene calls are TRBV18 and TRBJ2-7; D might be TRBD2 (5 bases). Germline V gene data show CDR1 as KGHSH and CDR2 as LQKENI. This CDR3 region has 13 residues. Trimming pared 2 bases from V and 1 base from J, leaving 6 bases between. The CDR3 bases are TGTGCCAGCTCACCAGGGGAGTCCTACGAGCAGTACTTC. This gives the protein CASSPGESYEQYF. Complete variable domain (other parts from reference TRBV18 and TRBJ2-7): NAGVMQNPRHLVRRRGQEARLRCSPMKGHSHVYWYRQLPEEGLKFMVYLQKENIIDESGMPKERFSAEFPKEGPSILRIQQVVRGDSAAYFCASSPGESYEQYFGPGTRLTVT.

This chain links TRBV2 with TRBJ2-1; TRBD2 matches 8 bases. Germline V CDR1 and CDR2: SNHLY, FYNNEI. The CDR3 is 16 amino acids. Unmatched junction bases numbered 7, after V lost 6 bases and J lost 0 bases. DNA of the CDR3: TGTGCCAGCAGACGGCGGGGGGACCGCTCCTACAATGAGCAGTTCTTC. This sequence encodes CASRRRGDRSYNEQFF.

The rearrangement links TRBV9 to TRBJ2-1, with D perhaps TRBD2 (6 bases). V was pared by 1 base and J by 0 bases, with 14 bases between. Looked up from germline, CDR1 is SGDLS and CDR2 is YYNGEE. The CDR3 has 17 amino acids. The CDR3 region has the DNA TGTGCCAGCAGCGTATCTCGGTTCGGGAGCTCCTACAATGAGCAGTTCTTC. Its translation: CASSVSRFGSSYNEQFF.

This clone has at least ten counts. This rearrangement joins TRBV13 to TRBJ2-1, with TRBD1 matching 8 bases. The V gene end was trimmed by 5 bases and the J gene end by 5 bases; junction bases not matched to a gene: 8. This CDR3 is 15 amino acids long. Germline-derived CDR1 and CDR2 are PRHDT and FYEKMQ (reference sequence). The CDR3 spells CASSVRTGYHNEQFF. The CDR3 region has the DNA TGTGCCAGCAGCGTTAGGACAGGGTACCACAATGAGCAGTTCTTC.

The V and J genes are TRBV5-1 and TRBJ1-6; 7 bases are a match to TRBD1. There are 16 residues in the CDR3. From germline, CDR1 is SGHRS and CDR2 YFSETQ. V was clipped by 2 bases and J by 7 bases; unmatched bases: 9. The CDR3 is CASSLNLQGHNSPLHF. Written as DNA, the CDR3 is TGCGCCAGCAGCTTAAACCTACAGGGGCACAATTCACCCCTCCACTTT. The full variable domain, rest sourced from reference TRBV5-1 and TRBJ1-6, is KAGVTQTPRYLIKTRGQQVTLSCSPISGHRSVSWYQQTPGQGLQFLFEYFSETQRNKGNFPGRFSGRQFSNSRSEMNVSTLELGDSALYLCASSLNLQGHNSPLHFGNGTRLTVT.